This T cell receptor beta chain appears in the sequencing data of a study of post-analysis software for immune sequencing data. The wider study: The disease courses covered relapsing-remitting, secondary progressive and progressive-relapsing multiple sclerosis.

Only a few counts were recorded for this clonotype. No antigen is known for it. This CDR3 has 14 amino acids. Germline assignment: CDR1 SGHTA and CDR2 FQGNSA. V was pared by 5 bases and J by 8 bases, with 18 bases between. The study, taken as a whole, reports: TRBV segments more frequent in patients than in controls numbered a few and included TRBV5-6, TRBV5-1 and TRBV20-1.

The authors incorporated unique molecular identifiers into the TCR beta cDNA libraries. There were roughly 0.9 to 10 million T cells, and around 500,000 cDNA molecules came from them. In TCRdb, the PCR reads were re-called with MiXCR into one record per CDR3 protein. This sample has about 380,000 distinct CDR3 sequences, with approximately 38% found just once. The source of this sequence is a girl between 5 and 17 years old with multiple sclerosis. This rearrangement joins TRBV7-2 to TRBJ1-2; no firm D call. Sample: blood. The CDR3 nucleotides read TGTACCAGCAGCCGCGGTCGGGATTATGGAGGCTACACCTTC. Translated: CTSSRGRDYGGYTF.